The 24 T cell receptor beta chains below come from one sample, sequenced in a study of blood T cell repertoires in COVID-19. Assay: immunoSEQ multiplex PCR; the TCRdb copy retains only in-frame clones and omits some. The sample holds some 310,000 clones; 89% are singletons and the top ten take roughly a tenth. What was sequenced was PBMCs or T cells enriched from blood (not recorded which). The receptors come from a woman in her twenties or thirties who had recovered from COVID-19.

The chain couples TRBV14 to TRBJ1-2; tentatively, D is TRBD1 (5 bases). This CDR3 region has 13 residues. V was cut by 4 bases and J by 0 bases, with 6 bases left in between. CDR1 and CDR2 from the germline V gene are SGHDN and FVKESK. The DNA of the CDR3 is TGTGCCAGCAGCCGCAGGGCTAACTATGGCTACACCTTC. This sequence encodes CASSRRANYGYTF.

The CDR3 protein is CASSLTDVGSVDNSPLHF. CDR3 nucleotides: TGTGCCAGCAGTTTGACTGATGTCGGGTCCGTAGATAATTCACCCCTCCACTTT. The V gene is TRBV28, the J gene TRBJ1-6, with unresolved D. Per germline, CDR1 MDHEN and CDR2 SYDVKM. CDR3 length: 18 amino acids. The V end lost 3 bases, the J end lost 5 bases, and 20 bases lay between the germline ends.

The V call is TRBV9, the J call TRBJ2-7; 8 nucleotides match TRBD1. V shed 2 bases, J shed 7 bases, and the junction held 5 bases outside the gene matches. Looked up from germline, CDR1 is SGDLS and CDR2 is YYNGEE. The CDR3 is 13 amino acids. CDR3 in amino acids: CASSVGTGWEQYF. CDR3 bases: TGTGCCAGCAGCGTCGGGACAGGATGGGAGCAGTACTTC.

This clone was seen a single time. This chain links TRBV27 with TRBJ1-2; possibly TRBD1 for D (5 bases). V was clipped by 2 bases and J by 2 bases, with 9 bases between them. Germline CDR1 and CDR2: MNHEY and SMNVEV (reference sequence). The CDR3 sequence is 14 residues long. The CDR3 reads CASSLRGRNYGYTF. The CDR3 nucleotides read TGTGCCAGCAGTTTAAGGGGCAGAAACTATGGCTACACCTTC.

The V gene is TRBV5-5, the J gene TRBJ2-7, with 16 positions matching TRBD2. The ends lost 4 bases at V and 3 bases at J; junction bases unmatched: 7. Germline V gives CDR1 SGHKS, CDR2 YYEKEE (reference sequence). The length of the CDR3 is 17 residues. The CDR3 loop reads CASSKGLAGGPIYEQYF. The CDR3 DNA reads TGTGCCAGCAGCAAGGGACTAGCGGGAGGGCCTATCTACGAGCAGTACTTC.

CDR3 coding DNA: TGTGCTAGTGGGCCTAGGAGACAGGGTCTTATAGATACGCAGTATTTT. It codes for CASGPRRQGLIDTQYF. The chain employs TRBV12-5 and TRBJ2-3; 7 bases map to TRBD1. Looked up from germline, CDR1 is LGHNT and CDR2 is FRNRAP. J was trimmed by 5 bases and V by 6 bases; bases with no gene match: 14. The CDR3 is made up of 16 amino acids.

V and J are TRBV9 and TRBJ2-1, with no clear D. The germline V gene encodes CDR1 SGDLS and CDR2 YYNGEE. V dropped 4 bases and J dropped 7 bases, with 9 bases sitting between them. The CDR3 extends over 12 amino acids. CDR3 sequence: CASSLSRNEQFF. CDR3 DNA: TGTGCCAGCAGCTTAAGCCGTAATGAGCAGTTCTTC.

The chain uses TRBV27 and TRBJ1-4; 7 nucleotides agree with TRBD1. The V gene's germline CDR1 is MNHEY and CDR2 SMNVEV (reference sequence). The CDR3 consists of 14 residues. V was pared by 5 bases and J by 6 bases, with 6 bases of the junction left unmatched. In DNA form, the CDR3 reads TGTGCCAGCAGTAGTACAGGGGAGGATGAAAAACTGTTTTTT. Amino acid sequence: CASSSTGEDEKLFF. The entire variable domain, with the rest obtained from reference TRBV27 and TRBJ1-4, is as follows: EAQVTQNPRYLITVTGKKLTVTCSQNMNHEYMSWYRQDPGLGLRQIYYSMNVEVTDKGDVPEGYKVSRKEKRNFPLILESPSPNQTSLYFCASSSTGEDEKLFFGSGTQLSVL.

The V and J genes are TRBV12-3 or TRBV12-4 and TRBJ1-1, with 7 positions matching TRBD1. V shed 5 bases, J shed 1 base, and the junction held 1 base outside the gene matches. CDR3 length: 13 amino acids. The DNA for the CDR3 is TGTGCCAGCAGTCGGGACAGGAACACTGAAGCTTTCTTT. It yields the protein CASSRDRNTEAFF.

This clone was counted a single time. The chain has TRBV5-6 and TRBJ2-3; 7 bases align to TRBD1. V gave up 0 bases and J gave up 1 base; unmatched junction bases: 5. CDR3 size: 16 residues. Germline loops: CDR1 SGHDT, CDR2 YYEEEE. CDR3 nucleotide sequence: TGTGCCAGCAGCTTGGGACAGGGTAAGCGCACAGATACGCAGTATTTT. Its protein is CASSLGQGKRTDTQYF.

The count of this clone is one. The CDR3 region has the DNA TGTGCCAGCAGCTTTGGGCGGTGGGACAGGGGACCCAATGAGCAGTTCTTC. It codes for CASSFGRWDRGPNEQFF. The chain has TRBV11-2 and TRBJ2-1; 10 bases align to TRBD1. The CDR3 runs 17 residues. With V trimmed by 3 bases and J by 6 bases, 11 bases remained unmatched. Germline V lookup: CDR1 SGHAT, CDR2 FQNNGV.

CDR3 coding DNA: TGTGCCAGCAGCCAAGTCGGCGGGGAGCTGTTTTTT. This gives the protein CASSQVGGELFF. The rearrangement uses TRBV7-9 and TRBJ2-2; D is uncertain. Germline CDR1 is SEHNR and CDR2 is FQNEAQ (reference sequence). This CDR3 is 12 amino acids long. Trimming removed 5 bases from V and 7 bases from J, with 8 bases in between.

The CDR3 sequence is CASSLFWGTGYGYTF. CDR3 bases: TGTGCCAGCAGCTTGTTTTGGGGAACAGGCTATGGCTACACCTTC. The chain carries TRBV5-6 and TRBJ1-2, with D possibly being TRBD1 (5 bases). Trimming stripped 1 base from V and 4 bases from J, with 14 bases between. The germline gives CDR1 SGHDT, CDR2 YYEEEE. The CDR3 totals 15 residues.

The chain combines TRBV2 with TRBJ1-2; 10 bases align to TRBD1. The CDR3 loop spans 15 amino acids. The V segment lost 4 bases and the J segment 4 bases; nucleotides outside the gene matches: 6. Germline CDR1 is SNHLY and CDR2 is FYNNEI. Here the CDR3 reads CASSGGTGAAYGYTF. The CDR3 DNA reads TGTGCCAGCAGTGGCGGGACAGGGGCCGCCTATGGCTACACCTTC. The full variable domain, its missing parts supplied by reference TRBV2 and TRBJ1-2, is EPEVTQTPSHQVTQMGQEVILRCVPISNHLYFYWYRQILGQKVEFLVSFYNNEISEKSEIFDDQFSVERPDGSNFTLKIRSTKLEDSAMYFCASSGGTGAAYGYTFGSGTRLTVV.

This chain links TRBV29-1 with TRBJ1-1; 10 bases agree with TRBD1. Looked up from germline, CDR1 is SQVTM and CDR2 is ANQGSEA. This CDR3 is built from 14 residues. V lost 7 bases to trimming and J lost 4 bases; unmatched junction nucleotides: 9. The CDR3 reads CSGARDRGPTEAFF. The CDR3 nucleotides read TGCAGCGGTGCCCGAGACAGGGGGCCCACTGAAGCTTTCTTT. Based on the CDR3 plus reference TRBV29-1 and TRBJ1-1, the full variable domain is SAVISQKPSRDICQRGTSLTIQCQVDSQVTMMFWYRQQPGQSLTLIATANQGSEATYESGFVIDKFPISRPNLTFSTLTVSNMSPEDSSIYLCSGARDRGPTEAFFGQGTRLTVV.

The CDR3 DNA is TGTGCCAGCAGTGAAGAGCGACCGAACACCGGGGAGCTGTTTTTT. Encoded protein: CASSEERPNTGELFF. The chain recombines TRBV2 with TRBJ2-2; D uncertain. The germline V gene has CDR1 SNHLY and CDR2 FYNNEI. Trimming left V 1 base short and J 0 bases short, with 6 bases between. This CDR3 has 15 amino acids.

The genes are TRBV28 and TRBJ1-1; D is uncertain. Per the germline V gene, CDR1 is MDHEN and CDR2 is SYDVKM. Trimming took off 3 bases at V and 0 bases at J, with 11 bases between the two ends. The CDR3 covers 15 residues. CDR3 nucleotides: TGTGCCAGCAGTTTTTACCGCGACATGAACACTGAAGCTTTCTTT. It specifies CASSFYRDMNTEAFF.

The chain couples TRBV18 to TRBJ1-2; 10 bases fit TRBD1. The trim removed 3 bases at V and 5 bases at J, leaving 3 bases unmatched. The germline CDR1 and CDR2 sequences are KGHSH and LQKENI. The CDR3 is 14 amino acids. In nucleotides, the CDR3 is TGTGCCAGCTCACCGGGACAGGGGACTTATGGCTACACCTTC. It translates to CASSPGQGTYGYTF.

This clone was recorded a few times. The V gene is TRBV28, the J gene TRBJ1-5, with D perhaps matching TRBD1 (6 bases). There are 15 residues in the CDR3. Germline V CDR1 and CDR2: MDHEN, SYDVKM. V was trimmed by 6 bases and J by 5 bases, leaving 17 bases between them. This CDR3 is CASRSPGGTYQPQHF. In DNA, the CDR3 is TGTGCCAGCAGATCGCCGGGGGGCACCTATCAGCCCCAGCATTTT.

Here the CDR3 reads CASTLNNEQFF. The CDR3 nucleotides are TGTGCCAGTACACTAAACAATGAGCAGTTCTTC. This rearrangement joins TRBV19 to TRBJ2-1; D ambiguous. Germline V gives CDR1 LNHDA, CDR2 SQIVND (reference sequence). Trimming shortened V by 7 bases and J by 5 bases, and 6 bases separated the two germline ends. The CDR3 consists of 11 residues.

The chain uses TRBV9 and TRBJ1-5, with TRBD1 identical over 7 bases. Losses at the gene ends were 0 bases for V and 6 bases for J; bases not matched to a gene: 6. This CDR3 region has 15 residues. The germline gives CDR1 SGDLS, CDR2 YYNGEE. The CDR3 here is CASSVGQGETQPQHF. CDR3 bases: TGTGCCAGCAGCGTAGGGCAGGGGGAAACTCAGCCCCAGCATTTT.

CDR3: CASSQVSQVITGELFF. DNA for the CDR3: TGTGCCAGCAGCCAAGTTTCACAGGTCATAACCGGGGAGCTGTTTTTT. This chain links TRBV3-1 (or the pseudogene TRBV3-2) with TRBJ2-2; TRBD1 is a possible D gene (5 bases). The CDR3 has 16 amino acids. CDR1 and CDR2 from the germline V gene are LGHDT and YNNKEL (reference sequence). Trimming took off 1 base at V and 5 bases at J, with 14 bases between the two ends.

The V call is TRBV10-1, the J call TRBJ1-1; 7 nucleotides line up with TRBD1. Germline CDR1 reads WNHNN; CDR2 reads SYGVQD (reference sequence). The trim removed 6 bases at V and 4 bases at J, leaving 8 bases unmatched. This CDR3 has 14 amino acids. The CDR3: CASSESDRPTEAFF. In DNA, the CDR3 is TGCGCCAGCAGCGAATCGGACAGGCCCACTGAAGCTTTCTTT.

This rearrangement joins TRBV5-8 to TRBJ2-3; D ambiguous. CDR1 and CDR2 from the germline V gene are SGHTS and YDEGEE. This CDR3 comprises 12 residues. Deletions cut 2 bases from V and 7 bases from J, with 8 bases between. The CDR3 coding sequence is TGTGCCAGCAGCTTTTCTGACTATACGCAGTATTTT. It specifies CASSFSDYTQYF.